This TCR beta chain came from a study of cytomegalovirus exposure and HLA in healthy donors. Donors counted as nominally healthy when sampled, yet unrecorded immune exposures were likely. Comment on this clone: What it binds is unknown.

This CDR3 has 13 residues. V lost 10 bases and J lost 0, with 13 bases in between. Germline lookup yields CDR1 SNHLY and CDR2 FYNNEI. PCR used 60 Vbeta primers and 13 Jbeta primers. Assay used: immunoSEQ multiplex PCR; TCRdb lists only in-frame clones, some missing. Of approximately 150,000 clones in the sample, roughly 84% were seen once. Study-wide results and limits: In a later analysis, a missense DCLRE1C variant was linked to TCR beta V- and J-gene trimming. In vitro work confirmed that a few CMV-associated chains recognize CMV antigens. There were reportedly fewer N-insertions in an Asian-associated ancestry cluster than the roughly 670-donor mean, in a later analysis.

This receptor was obtained from a man under 40 in good health and CMV-seronegative. V gene TRBV2 combines with J gene TRBJ2-7; TRBD2 might be the D (5 bases). The sample consisted of PBMCs. The CDR3 DNA sequence: TGTGCCACCCAAGGCCGGGACTCCTACGAGCAGTACTTC. Translation: CATQGRDSYEQYF.